The 3 T cell receptor beta chains given below trace back to one sample, sequenced in a study of human T cells and chemical hapten exposure. TCRdb fed the RACE reads into MiXCR, producing one record per CDR3 protein. Of more than 300,000 distinct CDR3 sequences in the sample, 5.1% were seen once. Documented time point: pre-sensitization, week 0. Treatment described: therapeutic diphenylcyclopropenone sensitization with weekly scalp DPC. The sequenced sample was whole blood, obtained in connection with sensitization to the hapten diphenylcyclopropenone (DPC). Receptors were obtained from a woman in her forties or fifties with alopecia areata. Some clones in this sample may be carry-over from other donors' samples.

This clonotype has just a few counts. This sequence joins TRBV7-9 and TRBJ1-5, with a tentative D call TRBD1 (5 bases). Germline CDR1 SEHNR, CDR2 FQNEAQ (reference sequence). Trimming pared 5 bases from V and 5 bases from J, leaving 13 bases between. The length of the CDR3 is 14 residues. CDR3 amino acids: CASSQGRFDQPQHF. The CDR3 coding sequence is TGTGCCAGCAGCCAGGGCCGATTCGATCAGCCCCAGCATTTT.

The chain combines TRBV21-1 with TRBJ1-1. TRBV21-1 is a pseudogene locus. The length of the CDR3 is 16 residues. The CDR3 sequence: CASSKADRTEYTEAFF. Written as DNA, the CDR3 is TGTGCCAGCAGCAAAGCCGACCGGACGGAGTACACTGAAGCTTTCTTT.

J is TRBJ2-1 and V is TRBV19; no clear D. This CDR3 region has 13 residues. Trimming removed 7 bases from V and 6 bases from J, with 13 bases in between. Germline loops: CDR1 LNHDA, CDR2 SQIVND (reference sequence). CDR3 sequence (DNA): TGTGCCAGTACCGCCCCGGATGTCAATGAGCAGTTCTTC. It yields the protein CASTAPDVNEQFF.